This is a list of T cell receptor beta chains from one sample in a study of blood T cell repertoires in COVID-19. Generated by immunoSEQ multiplex PCR, the TCRdb table keeps only in-frame clones and is missing some. The data show 200,000 to 250,000 clones, roughly nine tenths seen once. The sequenced material came from peripheral blood. Receptor source: a woman aged 18 to 35 who had recovered from COVID-19. The CDR3 runs from the conserved cysteine through the conserved F or W. D genes are given only for firm matches. Some rows have no size entry. The others give once, few or many, or a class for an expanded clone.

J: TRBJ2-1; D: -; size: many; V: TRBV6-2/TRBV6-3; DNA: TGTGCCAGCAGTTACTCATGGTTTTCAGATGAGCAGTTCTTC; CDR3: CASSYSWFSDEQFF
J: TRBJ1-2; D: -; size: -; V: TRBV15; DNA: TGTGCCACCAGCAGAGAGGGACATAATAGCGGCTACACCTTC; CDR3: CATSREGHNSGYTF
J: TRBJ2-7; D: TRBD2; size: -; V: TRBV9; DNA: TGTGCCAGCAGCGCCCTAGGGGAGGGCCTCTACGAGCAGTACTTC; CDR3: CASSALGEGLYEQYF
J: TRBJ2-5; D: TRBD2; size: once; V: TRBV29-1; DNA: TGCAGCGTTGAGCTAGCGGGAGTTTATGAGACCCAGTACTTC; CDR3: CSVELAGVYETQYF
J: TRBJ2-1; D: TRBD2; size: -; V: TRBV19; DNA: TGTGCCAGTAGTATCGGGGCTAGCGGGGGCTCCTACAATGAGCAGTTCTTC; CDR3: CASSIGASGGSYNEQFF
J: TRBJ1-2; D: -; size: -; V: TRBV3-1/TRBV3-2; DNA: TGTGCCAGCAGCCAAGCTGGGGGCAGCTATGGCTACACCTTC; CDR3: CASSQAGGSYGYTF
J: TRBJ2-4; D: TRBD2; size: -; V: TRBV11-1; DNA: TGTGCCAGCAGCCAAGGGCGGGGGAAACCCGAGAACATTCAGTACTTC; CDR3: CASSQGRGKPENIQYF
J: TRBJ2-7; D: TRBD1; size: -; V: TRBV6-5; DNA: TGTGCCAGCAGCAAGGGACAGGGGGCGCGACAGCAGTACTTC; CDR3: CASSKGQGARQQYF
J: TRBJ1-1; D: TRBD1; size: -; V: TRBV18; DNA: TGTGCTAGCTCCCGGGACAGGGGGCTTGGTAGAGGTAGTGAAGCTTTCTTT; CDR3: CASSRDRGLGRGSEAFF
J: TRBJ1-1; D: TRBD1; size: once; V: TRBV3-1/TRBV3-2; DNA: TGTGCCAGCAGCCCAATCTTAGGGGGCGGCTTTGATGCGACTGAAGCTTTCTTT; CDR3: CASSPILGGGFDATEAFF
J: TRBJ1-1; D: TRBD1; size: -; V: TRBV6-6; DNA: TGTGCCAGCAGGGTCGGACAGGAAGAAGCTTTCTTT; CDR3: CASRVGQEEAFF
J: TRBJ1-5; D: TRBD1; size: -; V: TRBV4-2; DNA: TGTGCCAGCAGCCAAGATCCCGGCACAGGGGATCAGCCCCAGCATTTT; CDR3: CASSQDPGTGDQPQHF
J: TRBJ2-2; D: -; size: -; V: TRBV5-1; DNA: TGCGCCAGCAGCTCCGCCCCAGGGGCCCACACCGGGGAGCTGTTTTTT; CDR3: CASSSAPGAHTGELFF
J: TRBJ1-2; D: TRBD1; size: -; V: TRBV4-2; DNA: TGTGCCAGCAGGTTCGGGACAGGGGATGGCTACACCTTC; CDR3: CASRFGTGDGYTF
J: TRBJ2-7; D: TRBD2; size: -; V: TRBV19; DNA: TGTGCCAGTAGTGGGGGCCTAGCGGGATACGAGCAGTACTTC; CDR3: CASSGGLAGYEQYF
J: TRBJ1-4; D: -; size: once; V: TRBV21-1; DNA: TGTGCCAGCAAACAGGGGGGTCGTGAAAAACTGTTTTTT; CDR3: CASKQGGREKLFF
J: TRBJ2-4; D: TRBD1; size: -; V: TRBV25-1; DNA: TGTGCCAGCAGGTCAGGGGGAAACATTCAGTACTTC; CDR3: CASRSGGNIQYF
J: TRBJ2-7; D: TRBD1; size: -; V: TRBV7-9; DNA: TGTGCCAGCAGCTCGCCTCTTCAGGGGGACCCCTACGAGCAGTACTTC; CDR3: CASSSPLQGDPYEQYF